The 21 T cell receptor beta chains below were found in one sample sequenced in a study of cytomegalovirus exposure and HLA in healthy donors. With 60 Vbeta and 13 Jbeta primers, the PCR was carried out. Repertoires were generated with immunoSEQ multiplex PCR, while TCRdb's copy carries only in-frame clones and drops some. The data hold around 170,000 clones, with over 75% observed a single time. Sample: PBMCs. The source is a man aged 50 or older in good health and CMV-seronegative.

V usage is TRBV2 and J usage is TRBJ2-1; TRBD2 agrees at 10 bases. Germline assignment: CDR1 SNHLY and CDR2 FYNNEI. The CDR3 runs to 14 residues. V lost 3 bases and J lost 9; bases outside the gene matches: 5. The DNA for the CDR3 is TGTGCCAGCAGTGAGCAGCGGGGGGGCAGTGAGCAGTTCTTC. This gives the protein CASSEQRGGSEQFF.

The rearrangement links TRBV27 to TRBJ2-3, with 9 bases matching TRBD2. Germline assignment: CDR1 MNHEY and CDR2 SMNVEV (reference sequence). With 8 bases clipped from V and 5 bases from J, the junction kept 11 bases outside the gene matches. The CDR3 consists of 15 residues. CDR3 nucleotides: TGTGCCAGCGCATCTGAGGCGGGGGGGCAAGATACGCAGTATTTT. This codes for CASASEAGGQDTQYF.

V usage is TRBV29-1 and J usage is TRBJ2-7; 8 nucleotides line up with TRBD1. This CDR3 comprises 13 residues. V dropped 4 bases and J dropped 1; count of bases not matched to a gene: 3. CDR1 and CDR2 (germline): SQVTM, ANQGSEA. CDR3 nucleotide sequence: TGCAGCGTTGGACAGGGGTTTTCCTACGAGCAGTACTTC. The encoded protein is CSVGQGFSYEQYF.

This rearrangement joins TRBV6-5 to TRBJ2-1; 9 bases match TRBD1. The germline gives CDR1 MNHEY, CDR2 SVGAGI. The CDR3 is 15 amino acids. V was pared by 6 bases and J by 3 bases, with 6 bases of the junction left unmatched. CDR3 protein: CASSPRTGDYNEQFF. For the CDR3, the DNA is TGTGCCAGCAGCCCCAGGACAGGGGACTACAATGAGCAGTTCTTC.

This clone was detected only a few times. The chain recombines TRBV7-9 with TRBJ2-5; a weak D match, TRBD1 (5 bases). Germline CDR1 SEHNR, CDR2 FQNEAQ (reference sequence). This CDR3 spans 15 amino acids. V was shortened by 5 bases and J by 2 bases, with 15 bases between the two germline ends. The CDR3 DNA reads as TGTGCCAGCAGCCCCCTGACTGGGGCTCAAGAGACCCAGTACTTC. Its translation is CASSPLTGAQETQYF.

V gene TRBV29-1 combines with J gene TRBJ2-7; maybe TRBD1 (6 bases). The CDR3 sequence is 15 residues long. Trimming pared 6 bases from V and 5 bases from J, leaving 23 bases between. Germline loops: CDR1 SQVTM, CDR2 ANQGSEA. CDR3 sequence: CSVDAGQGPKNEQYF. The CDR3 DNA reads TGCAGCGTGGACGCCGGCCAGGGGCCTAAGAACGAGCAGTACTTC.

The chain uses TRBV7-2 and TRBJ1-1; TRBD1 might be the D (6 bases). The CDR3 consists of 14 residues. The germline gives CDR1 SGHTA, CDR2 FQGNSA. The V end lost 5 bases, the J end lost 0 bases, and 10 bases lay between the germline ends. DNA of the CDR3: TGTGCCAGCAGCCTCGGACAGATGAACACTGAAGCTTTCTTT. Protein sequence: CASSLGQMNTEAFF.

This clone was counted only a few times. This chain uses TRBV19 with TRBJ2-1; maybe TRBD2 (5 bases). The CDR3 is 12 amino acids. The germline V and J ends were trimmed by 6 bases and 13 bases, with 16 bases remaining between them. CDR1 is LNHDA and CDR2 is SQIVND in the germline V gene (reference sequence). The CDR3 DNA is TGTGCCAGTAGATCCGCTACGGGGTCCCAGTTCTTC. Its protein is CASRSATGSQFF. The full variable domain, rest sourced from reference TRBV19 and TRBJ2-1, is DGGITQSPKYLFRKEGQNVTLSCEQNLNHDAMYWYRQDPGQGLRLIYYSQIVNDFQKGDIAEGYSVSREKKESFPLTVTSAQKNPTAFYLCASRSATGSQFFGPGTRLTVL.

V and J are TRBV10-3 and TRBJ2-5; 7 bases align to TRBD2. V was pared by 0 bases and J by 2 bases, with 6 bases of the junction left unmatched. The germline CDR1 and CDR2 sequences are ENHRY and SYGVKD. The CDR3 loop spans 16 amino acids. CDR3: CAISESMGGSQETQYF. CDR3 sequence (DNA): TGTGCCATCAGTGAGTCGATGGGGGGGTCACAAGAGACCCAGTACTTC.

Regarding this clone: The junction departs from the called germline gene at one end, perhaps through a read error. Here the CDR3 reads CASSLGPRDTQYF. In DNA, the CDR3 is TGTGCTAGCAGCTTAGGGCCCCGAGATACGCAGTATTTT. V is TRBV7-7 and J is TRBJ2-3; D is unclear. The CDR3 covers 13 residues. The germline gives CDR1 SSHAT, CDR2 FNYEAQ (reference sequence).

In regard to this clone: A junction boundary mismatches the germline segment, possibly from a read error. CDR3 protein: CASNQDLTGGNSPLHF. CDR3 sequence (DNA): TGTGCCAGCAACCAAGATCTTACAGGGGGTAATTCACCCCTCCACTTT. J is TRBJ1-6 and V is TRBV4-2; 8 bases align to TRBD1. The CDR3 extends over 16 amino acids. The germline V gene encodes CDR1 LGHNA and CDR2 YNFKEQ.

Notes on this clone: Germline and junction disagree at one end, which may indicate a read error. V is TRBV7-9 and J is TRBJ2-7; D gene ambiguous. This CDR3 spans 12 amino acids. Germline CDR1 SEHNR, CDR2 FQNEAQ (reference sequence). The CDR3 region is CTSSSAYYEQYF. The CDR3 coding sequence is TGTACCAGCAGCTCTGCCTACTACGAGCAGTACTTC.

The chain joins TRBV2 to TRBJ2-1, with 11 bases aligning to TRBD2. The J segment lost 0 bases and the V segment lost 9 bases, leaving 16 bases of the junction unmatched. Germline V gene lookup returns CDR1 SNHLY and CDR2 FYNNEI. The CDR3 spans 19 residues. Here the CDR3 DNA reads TGTGCCAGAAATCGGGGGTCTAGCGGGGGGCCTAGCTCCTACAATGAGCAGTTCTTC. This encodes CARNRGSSGGPSSYNEQFF. The variable domain in full, completed from reference TRBV2 and TRBJ2-1, reads EPEVTQTPSHQVTQMGQEVILRCVPISNHLYFYWYRQILGQKVEFLVSFYNNEISEKSEIFDDQFSVERPDGSNFTLKIRSTKLEDSAMYFCARNRGSSGGPSSYNEQFFGPGTRLTVL.

This clone has just a few counts. The same CDR3 is also encoded by other DNA sequences in this sample. The J gene is TRBJ1-3, the V gene TRBV9; D gene uncertain. V shed 2 bases and J shed 2 bases, with 11 bases lying between them. Germline V gene lookup returns CDR1 SGDLS and CDR2 YYNGEE. The CDR3 covers 15 residues. The CDR3 is CASSVEGGPGNTIYF. As DNA, the CDR3 is TGTGCCAGCAGCGTCGAAGGAGGCCCTGGAAACACCATATATTTT.

This clone was seen only once. The chain links TRBV6-5 to TRBJ2-5, with D possibly TRBD2 on 6 matching bases. The CDR3 totals 13 residues. V lost 7 bases, J lost 4 bases, and 13 bases lay in between. Germline V gene data show CDR1 as MNHEY and CDR2 as SVGAGI. The CDR3 loop is CASTIPGAETQYF. CDR3 DNA: TGTGCCAGCACCATACCGGGAGCAGAGACCCAGTACTTC.

V and J are TRBV29-1 and TRBJ1-1; D is uncertain. This CDR3 has 16 residues. V lost 1 base and J lost 2, with 17 bases in between. CDR1 SQVTM and CDR2 ANQGSEA come from the germline V gene. This CDR3 is CSVEARAGPFNTEAFF. DNA of the CDR3: TGCAGCGTTGAAGCGCGGGCAGGCCCATTCAACACTGAAGCTTTCTTT.

A note on this clone: The junction does not match germline at one end; this may be a read error. The genes are TRBV2 and TRBJ1-3, with D perhaps TRBD1 (6 bases). CDR1 and CDR2 from the germline V gene are SNHLY and FYNNEI. The CDR3 has 13 amino acids. CDR3 amino acids: CASTTGLRDRSLF. In nucleotides, the CDR3 is TGTGCCAGCACTACAGGGCTCAGGGATCGCTCGCTCTTT.

The chain combines TRBV18 with TRBJ2-3; D may be TRBD1 (6 bases). Per germline, CDR1 KGHSH and CDR2 LQKENI. This CDR3 is 15 amino acids long. Trimming shortened V by 3 bases and J by 2 bases, and 12 bases separated the two germline ends. The CDR3 nucleotides read TGTGCCAGCTCACCCGAGGACAGTCTCACAGATACGCAGTATTTT. As protein: CASSPEDSLTDTQYF.

The chain links TRBV7-9 to TRBJ2-5; TRBD2 matches at 7 bases. CDR1 and CDR2 from the germline V gene are SEHNR and FQNEAQ (reference sequence). Germline trimming cut 5 bases from V and 1 base from J; bases unmatched to any gene: 4. There are 14 residues in the CDR3. This chain's CDR3 is CASSRGGAQETQYF. The CDR3, as DNA: TGTGCCAGCAGCCGGGGAGGGGCCCAAGAGACCCAGTACTTC.

The genes are TRBV27 and TRBJ2-7; 9 bases align to TRBD2. The junction had 11 bases not matched to a gene; V was cut back by 2 bases and J by 3 bases. Per the germline V gene, CDR1 is MNHEY and CDR2 is SMNVEV (reference sequence). The CDR3 has 17 residues. CDR3 DNA sequence: TGTGCCAGCAGTTTAAGCCCCCCGGGACTAGCCCACTACGAGCAGTACTTC. Protein sequence: CASSLSPPGLAHYEQYF.

The CDR3 DNA reads as TGCGCCAGCAGCTTGGCAGGGGTTAGCAATCAGCCCCAGCATTTT. Translation gives CASSLAGVSNQPQHF. J is TRBJ1-5 and V is TRBV5-1, with D perhaps matching TRBD1 (6 bases). Germline assignment: CDR1 SGHRS and CDR2 YFSETQ. CDR3 length: 15 amino acids. Between the trimmed V and J ends, which lost 0 bases and 0 bases, there was a span of 7 bases.